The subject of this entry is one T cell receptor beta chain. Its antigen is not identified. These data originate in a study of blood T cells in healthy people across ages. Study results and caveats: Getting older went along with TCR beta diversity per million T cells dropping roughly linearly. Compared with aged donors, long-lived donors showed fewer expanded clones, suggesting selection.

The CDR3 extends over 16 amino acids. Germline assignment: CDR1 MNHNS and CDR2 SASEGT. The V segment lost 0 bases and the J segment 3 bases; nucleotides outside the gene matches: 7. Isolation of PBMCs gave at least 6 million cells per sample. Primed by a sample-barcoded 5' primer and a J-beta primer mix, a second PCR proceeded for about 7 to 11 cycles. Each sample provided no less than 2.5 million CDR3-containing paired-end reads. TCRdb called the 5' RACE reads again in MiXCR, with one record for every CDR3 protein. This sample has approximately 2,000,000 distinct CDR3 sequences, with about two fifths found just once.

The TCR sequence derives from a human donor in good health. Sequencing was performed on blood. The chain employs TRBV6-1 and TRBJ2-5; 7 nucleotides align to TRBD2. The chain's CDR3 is CASSEAIWGGEETQYF. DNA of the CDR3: TGTGCCAGCAGTGAAGCAATATGGGGGGGGGAAGAGACCCAGTACTTC.